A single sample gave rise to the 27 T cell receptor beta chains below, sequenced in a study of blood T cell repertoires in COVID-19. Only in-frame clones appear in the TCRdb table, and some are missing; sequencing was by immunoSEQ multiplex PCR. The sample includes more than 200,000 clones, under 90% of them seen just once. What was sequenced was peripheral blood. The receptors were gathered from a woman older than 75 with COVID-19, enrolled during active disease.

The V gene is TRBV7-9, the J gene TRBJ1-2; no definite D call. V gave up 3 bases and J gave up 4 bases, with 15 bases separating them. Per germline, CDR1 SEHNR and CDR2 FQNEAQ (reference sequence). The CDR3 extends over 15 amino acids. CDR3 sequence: CASSLLEQFVYGYTF. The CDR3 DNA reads TGTGCCAGCAGCTTGTTAGAACAGTTCGTCTATGGCTACACCTTC.

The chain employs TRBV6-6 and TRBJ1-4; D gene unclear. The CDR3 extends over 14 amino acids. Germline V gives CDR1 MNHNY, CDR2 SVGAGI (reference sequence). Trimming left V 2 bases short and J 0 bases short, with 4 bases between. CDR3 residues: CASSYPATNEKLFF. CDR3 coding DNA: TGTGCCAGCAGTTACCCTGCAACTAATGAAAAACTGTTTTTT.

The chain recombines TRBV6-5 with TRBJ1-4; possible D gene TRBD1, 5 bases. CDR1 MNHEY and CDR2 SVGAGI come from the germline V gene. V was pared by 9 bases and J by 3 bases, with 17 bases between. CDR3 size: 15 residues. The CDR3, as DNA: TGTGCCAGAGGGGTAGGGTCCCCCTCTAATGAAAAACTGTTTTTT. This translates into CARGVGSPSNEKLFF.

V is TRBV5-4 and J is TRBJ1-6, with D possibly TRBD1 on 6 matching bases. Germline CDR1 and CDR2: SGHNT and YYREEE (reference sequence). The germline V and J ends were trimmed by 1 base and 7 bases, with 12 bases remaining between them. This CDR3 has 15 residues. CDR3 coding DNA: TGTGCCAGCAGCTTGTTTAACAGGGACAATTCACCCCTCCACTTT. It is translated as CASSLFNRDNSPLHF.

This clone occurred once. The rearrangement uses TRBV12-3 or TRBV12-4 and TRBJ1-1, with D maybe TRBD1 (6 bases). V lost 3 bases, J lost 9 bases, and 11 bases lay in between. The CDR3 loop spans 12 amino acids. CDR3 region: CASSFPTGQAFF. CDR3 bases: TGTGCCAGCAGTTTCCCGACAGGACAAGCTTTCTTT.

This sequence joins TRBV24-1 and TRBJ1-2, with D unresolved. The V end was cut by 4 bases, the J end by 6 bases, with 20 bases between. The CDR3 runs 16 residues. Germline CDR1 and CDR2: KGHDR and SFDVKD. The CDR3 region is CATSDSRVAGLDGYTF. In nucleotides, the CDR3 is TGTGCCACCAGTGACTCTAGAGTGGCGGGTCTCGATGGCTACACCTTC.

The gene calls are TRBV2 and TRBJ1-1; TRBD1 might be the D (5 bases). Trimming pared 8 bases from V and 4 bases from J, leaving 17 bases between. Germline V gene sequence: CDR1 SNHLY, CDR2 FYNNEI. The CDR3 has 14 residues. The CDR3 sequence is CASYTAGSVTEAFF. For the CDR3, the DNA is TGTGCCAGCTACACGGCAGGGTCGGTCACTGAAGCTTTCTTT.

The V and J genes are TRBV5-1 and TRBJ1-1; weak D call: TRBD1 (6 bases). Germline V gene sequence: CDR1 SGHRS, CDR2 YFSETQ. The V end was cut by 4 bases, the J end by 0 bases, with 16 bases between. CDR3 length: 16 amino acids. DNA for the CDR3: TGCGCCAGCAGCCGAAAGACAGGCGTAATGAACACTGAAGCTTTCTTT. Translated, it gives CASSRKTGVMNTEAFF. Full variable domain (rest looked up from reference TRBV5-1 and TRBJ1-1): KAGVTQTPRYLIKTRGQQVTLSCSPISGHRSVSWYQQTPGQGLQFLFEYFSETQRNKGNFPGRFSGRQFSNSRSEMNVSTLELGDSALYLCASSRKTGVMNTEAFFGQGTRLTVV.

In DNA form, the CDR3 reads TGTGCCAGCAGCGCCAGGGAAAACACTGAAGCTTTCTTT. Its translation: CASSARENTEAFF. This chain uses TRBV7-8 with TRBJ1-1; D is possibly TRBD1 (5 bases). This CDR3 spans 13 amino acids. The germline V gene has CDR1 SGHVS and CDR2 FQNEAQ. V was pared by 5 bases and J by 2 bases, with 9 bases between.

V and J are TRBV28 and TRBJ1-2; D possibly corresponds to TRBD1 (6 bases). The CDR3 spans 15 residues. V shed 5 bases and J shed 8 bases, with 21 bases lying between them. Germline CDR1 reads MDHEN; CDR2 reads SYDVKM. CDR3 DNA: TGTGCCAGCAGTCTCCCAGATGGACAGTATGACGGCTACACCTTC. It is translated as CASSLPDGQYDGYTF.

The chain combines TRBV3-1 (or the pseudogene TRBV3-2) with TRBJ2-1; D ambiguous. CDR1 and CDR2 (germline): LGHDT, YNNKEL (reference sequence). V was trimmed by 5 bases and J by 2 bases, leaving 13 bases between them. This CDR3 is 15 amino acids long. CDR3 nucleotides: TGTGCCAGCAGCTCTACTTCACGGGCCTACAATGAGCAGTTCTTC. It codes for CASSSTSRAYNEQFF.

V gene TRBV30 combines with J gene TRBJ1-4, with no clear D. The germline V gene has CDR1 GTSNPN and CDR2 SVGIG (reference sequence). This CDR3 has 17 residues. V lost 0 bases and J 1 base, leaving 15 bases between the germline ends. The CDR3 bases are TGTGCCTGGAGTGTTATGGGTCGCGGCGGAACTAATGAAAAACTGTTTTTT. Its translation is CAWSVMGRGGTNEKLFF.

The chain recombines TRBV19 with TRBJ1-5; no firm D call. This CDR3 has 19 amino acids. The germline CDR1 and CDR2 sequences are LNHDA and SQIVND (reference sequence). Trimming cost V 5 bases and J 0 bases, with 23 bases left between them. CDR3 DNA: TGTGCCAGTAGTCCCTCAACGGGGAAGGTGGGTTATAGCAATCAGCCCCAGCATTTT. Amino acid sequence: CASSPSTGKVGYSNQPQHF.

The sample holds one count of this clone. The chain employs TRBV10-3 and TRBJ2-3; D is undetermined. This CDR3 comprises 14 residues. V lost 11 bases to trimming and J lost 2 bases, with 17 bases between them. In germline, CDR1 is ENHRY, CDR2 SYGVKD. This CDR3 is CASAETAATDTQYF. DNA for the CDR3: TGTGCCTCCGCCGAGACCGCGGCCACAGATACGCAGTATTTT.

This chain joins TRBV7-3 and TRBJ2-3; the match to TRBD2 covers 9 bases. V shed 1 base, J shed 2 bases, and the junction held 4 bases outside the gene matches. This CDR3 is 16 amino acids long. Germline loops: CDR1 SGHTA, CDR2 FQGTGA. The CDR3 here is CASSLKERGVTDTQYF. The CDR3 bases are TGTGCCAGCAGCTTAAAAGAGCGGGGGGTCACAGATACGCAGTATTTT.

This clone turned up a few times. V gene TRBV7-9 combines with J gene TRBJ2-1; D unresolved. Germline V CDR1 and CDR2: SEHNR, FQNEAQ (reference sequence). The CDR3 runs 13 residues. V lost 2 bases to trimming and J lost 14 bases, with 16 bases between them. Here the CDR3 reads CASSLLKSSNEFF. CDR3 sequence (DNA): TGTGCCAGCAGCTTATTGAAGTCTAGTAATGAGTTCTTC. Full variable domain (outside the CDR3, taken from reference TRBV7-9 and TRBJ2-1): DTGVSQNPRHKITKRGQNVTFRCDPISEHNRLYWYRQTLGQGPEFLTYFQNEAQLEKSRLLSDRFSAERPKGSFSTLEIQRTEQGDSAMYLCASSLLKSSNEFFGPGTRLTVL.

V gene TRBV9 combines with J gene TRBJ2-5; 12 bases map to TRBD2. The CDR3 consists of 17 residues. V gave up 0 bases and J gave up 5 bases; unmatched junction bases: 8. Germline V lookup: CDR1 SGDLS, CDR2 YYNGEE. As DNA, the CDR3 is TGTGCCAGCAGCGTAGCGGCTAGCGGGGGGGCAATGGAGACCCAGTACTTC. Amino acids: CASSVAASGGAMETQYF.

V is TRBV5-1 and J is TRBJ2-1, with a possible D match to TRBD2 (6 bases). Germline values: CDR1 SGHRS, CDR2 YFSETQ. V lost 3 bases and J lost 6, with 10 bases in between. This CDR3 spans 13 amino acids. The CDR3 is CASSWGLSNEQFF. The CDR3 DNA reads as TGCGCCAGCAGCTGGGGACTCTCCAATGAGCAGTTCTTC.

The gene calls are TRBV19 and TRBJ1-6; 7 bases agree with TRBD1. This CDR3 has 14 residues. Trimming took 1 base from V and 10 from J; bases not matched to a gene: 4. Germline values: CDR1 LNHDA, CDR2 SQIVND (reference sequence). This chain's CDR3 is CASSIGTTGSPLHF. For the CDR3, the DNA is TGTGCCAGTAGTATAGGAACGACAGGGTCACCCCTCCACTTT. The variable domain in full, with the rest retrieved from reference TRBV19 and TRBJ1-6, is DGGITQSPKYLFRKEGQNVTLSCEQNLNHDAMYWYRQDPGQGLRLIYYSQIVNDFQKGDIAEGYSVSREKKESFPLTVTSAQKNPTAFYLCASSIGTTGSPLHFGNGTRLTVT.

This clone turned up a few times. The CDR3 region has the DNA TGCAGCGTTGCTCCCGTTGACAGCGCTCCTAACTATGGCTACACCTTC. Its protein is CSVAPVDSAPNYGYTF. V gene TRBV29-1 combines with J gene TRBJ1-2; the D gene is possibly TRBD1 (5 bases). The length of the CDR3 is 16 residues. Trimming removed 4 bases from V and 0 bases from J, with 18 bases in between. The germline gives CDR1 SQVTM, CDR2 ANQGSEA.

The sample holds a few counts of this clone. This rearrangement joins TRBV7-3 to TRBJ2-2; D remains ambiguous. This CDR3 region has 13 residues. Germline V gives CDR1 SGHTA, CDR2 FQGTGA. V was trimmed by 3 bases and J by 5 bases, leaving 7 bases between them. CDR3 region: CASSFSRTGELFF. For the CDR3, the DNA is TGTGCCAGCAGCTTTTCCCGTACCGGGGAGCTGTTTTTT.

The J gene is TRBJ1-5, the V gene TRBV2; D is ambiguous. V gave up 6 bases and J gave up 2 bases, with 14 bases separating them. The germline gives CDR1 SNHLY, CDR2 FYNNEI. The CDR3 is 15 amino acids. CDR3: CASSLEGIGNQPQHF. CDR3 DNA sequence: TGTGCCAGCAGCCTCGAGGGAATTGGCAATCAGCCCCAGCATTTT. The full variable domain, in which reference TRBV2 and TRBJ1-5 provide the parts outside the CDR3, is EPEVTQTPSHQVTQMGQEVILRCVPISNHLYFYWYRQILGQKVEFLVSFYNNEISEKSEIFDDQFSVERPDGSNFTLKIRSTKLEDSAMYFCASSLEGIGNQPQHFGDGTRLSIL.

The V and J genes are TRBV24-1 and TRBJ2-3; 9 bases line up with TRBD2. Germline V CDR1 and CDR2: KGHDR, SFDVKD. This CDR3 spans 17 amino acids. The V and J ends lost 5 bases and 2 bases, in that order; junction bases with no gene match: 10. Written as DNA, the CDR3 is TGTGCCACCAGTGCTCCGGGACTAGCAGACCACACAGATACGCAGTATTTT. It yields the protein CATSAPGLADHTDTQYF.

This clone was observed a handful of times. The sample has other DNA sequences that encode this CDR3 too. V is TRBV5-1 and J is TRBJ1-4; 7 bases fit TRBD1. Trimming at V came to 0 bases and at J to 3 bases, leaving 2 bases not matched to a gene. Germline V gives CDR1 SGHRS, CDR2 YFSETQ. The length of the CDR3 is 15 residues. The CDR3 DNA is TGCGCCAGCAGCTTGGCCGGGACAGCTAATGAAAAACTGTTTTTT. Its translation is CASSLAGTANEKLFF.

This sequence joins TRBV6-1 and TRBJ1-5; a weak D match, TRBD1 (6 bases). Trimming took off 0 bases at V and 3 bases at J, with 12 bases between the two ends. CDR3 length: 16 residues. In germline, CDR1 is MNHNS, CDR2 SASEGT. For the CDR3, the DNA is TGTGCCAGCAGTGAAGCGCTGGACAGACCCAATCAGCCCCAGCATTTT. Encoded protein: CASSEALDRPNQPQHF.

For the CDR3, the DNA is TGTGCCACCAGCCCCAGGACAGGCGGGGGGGCTTTCTTT. It codes for CATSPRTGGGAFF. This chain links TRBV15 with TRBJ1-1; TRBD1 matches 7 bases. With V trimmed by 5 bases and J by 11 bases, 11 bases remained unmatched. The V gene's germline CDR1 is LNHNV and CDR2 YYDKDF (reference sequence). The CDR3 sequence is 13 residues long.

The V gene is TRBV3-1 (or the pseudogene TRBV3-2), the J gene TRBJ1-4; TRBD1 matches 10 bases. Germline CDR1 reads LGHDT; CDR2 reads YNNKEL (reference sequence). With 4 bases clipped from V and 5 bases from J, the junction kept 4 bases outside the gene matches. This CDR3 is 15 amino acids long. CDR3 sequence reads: CASSLPGQGNEKLFF. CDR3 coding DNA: TGTGCCAGCAGCCTACCGGGACAGGGGAATGAAAAACTGTTTTTT.